These 27 T cell receptor beta chains came from one sample sequenced in a study of CD8 T cells in Susac syndrome. Random hexamers were used to reverse transcribe about 0.45 to 1 ug of RNA. TCRdb reanalysed the immunoSEQ multiplex PCR reads using MiXCR and keeps one entry per CDR3 protein. Of approximately 190,000 distinct CDR3 sequences in the sample, around 93% were seen once. Sequenced input: CD8+ T cells from PBMCs. All receptors come from a human donor with Susac syndrome.

The chain recombines TRBV27 with TRBJ1-1; D may be TRBD1 (6 bases). The CDR3 covers 12 residues. Germline assignment: CDR1 MNHEY and CDR2 SMNVEV (reference sequence). The V and J ends lost 10 bases and 4 bases respectively, with 13 bases between them. For the CDR3, the DNA is TGTGCCACCAAGGGGGGCCCCACTGAAGCTTTCTTT. Translated, it gives CATKGGPTEAFF.

The chain employs TRBV2 and TRBJ1-4; the match to TRBD1 covers 7 bases. The germline V gene encodes CDR1 SNHLY and CDR2 FYNNEI. The CDR3 has 14 residues. J was trimmed by 7 bases and V by 7 bases; bases with no gene match: 9. The CDR3, as DNA: TGTGCCAGCAATTTAGGGGGCTCGAGTGAAAAACTGTTTTTT. It encodes CASNLGGSSEKLFF.

This chain connects TRBV15 to TRBJ2-1; 8 bases fit TRBD2. J gave up 12 bases and V 1 base, and 14 bases lay outside the gene matches. Germline loops: CDR1 LNHNV, CDR2 YYDKDF (reference sequence). This CDR3 region has 16 residues. The CDR3 is CATSRARGAVAHGQFF. CDR3 coding DNA: TGTGCCACCAGCAGAGCGCGGGGGGCCGTAGCCCACGGGCAGTTCTTC.

The CDR3 region is CASSPPATNQPQHF. CDR3 nucleotides: TGCGCCAGCAGTCCCCCCGCGACCAATCAGCCCCAGCATTTT. The rearrangement uses TRBV4-1 and TRBJ1-5; D is ambiguous. Trimming removed 6 bases from V and 3 bases from J, with 12 bases in between. Germline CDR1 is MGHRA and CDR2 is YSYEKL. The CDR3 is 14 amino acids.

This chain uses TRBV3-1 with TRBJ2-1; D is possibly TRBD1 (6 bases). V was shortened by 1 base and J by 3 bases, with 7 bases between the two germline ends. The CDR3 length is 14 residues. Germline assignment: CDR1 LGHDT and CDR2 YNNKEL (reference sequence). CDR3 DNA sequence: TGTGCCAGCAGCCAAGGGGGACACTACAATGAGCAGTTCTTC. This gives the protein CASSQGGHYNEQFF.

The CDR3 DNA follows: TGTGCCAGCAGCCCGAGACTAGCCCCCTACGAGCAGTACTTC. Its translation is CASSPRLAPYEQYF. The J gene is TRBJ2-7, the V gene TRBV13; 7 bases match TRBD2. V shed 5 bases, J shed 2 bases, and the junction held 6 bases outside the gene matches. Germline loops: CDR1 PRHDT, CDR2 FYEKMQ (reference sequence). CDR3 length equals 14 residues.

The rearrangement uses TRBV16 and TRBJ2-5, with D possibly being TRBD1 (6 bases). CDR1 KGHSY and CDR2 FQNENV come from the germline V gene. This CDR3 contains 15 residues. V was clipped by 0 bases and J by 2 bases, with 10 bases between them. The CDR3 region is CASSQSRTVQETQYF. In DNA form, the CDR3 reads TGTGCCAGCAGCCAATCTAGGACAGTGCAAGAGACCCAGTACTTC.

The CDR3 DNA sequence: TGCGCCAGCAGCCACAGTGTTGCTAGCGGGACATACGAGCAGTACTTC. This gives the protein CASSHSVASGTYEQYF. J is TRBJ2-7 and V is TRBV4-1, with 9 nucleotides matching TRBD2. In germline, CDR1 is MGHRA, CDR2 YSYEKL. This CDR3 spans 16 amino acids. J was trimmed by 4 bases and V by 3 bases; bases with no gene match: 10.

This clonotype is a singleton in its sample. V usage is TRBV5-8 and J usage is TRBJ2-2; the D is unclear. V was clipped by 0 bases and J by 4 bases, with 4 bases between them. The CDR3 spans 13 residues. CDR1 is SGHTS and CDR2 is YDEGEE in the germline V gene. The CDR3 coding sequence is TGTGCCAGCAGCTTGGTGATCACCGGGGAGCTGTTTTTT. Its translation is CASSLVITGELFF.

J is TRBJ2-2 and V is TRBV7-3, with 9 bases identical to TRBD1. The CDR3 loop spans 16 amino acids. V shed 5 bases and J 4 bases; nucleotides not matched to a gene: 8. Looked up from germline, CDR1 is SGHTA and CDR2 is FQGTGA. The CDR3 DNA reads as TGTGCCAGCAGCCTCGGGACAGGGCATGGCACCGGGGAGCTGTTTTTT. As protein: CASSLGTGHGTGELFF.

The chain uses TRBV19 and TRBJ2-7, with D perhaps given as TRBD1 or TRBD2 (5 bases each). Germline loops: CDR1 LNHDA, CDR2 SQIVND (reference sequence). Trimming stripped 3 bases from V and 7 bases from J, with 16 bases between. The CDR3 length is 14 residues. The CDR3 here is CASSMGTQRWEQYF. Here the CDR3 DNA reads TGTGCCAGTAGTATGGGGACGCAAAGATGGGAGCAGTACTTC. The full variable domain, in which reference TRBV19 and TRBJ2-7 provide the parts outside the CDR3, is DGGITQSPKYLFRKEGQNVTLSCEQNLNHDAMYWYRQDPGQGLRLIYYSQIVNDFQKGDIAEGYSVSREKKESFPLTVTSAQKNPTAFYLCASSMGTQRWEQYFGPGTRLTVT.

V gene TRBV7-8 combines with J gene TRBJ2-2; 9 bases agree with TRBD1. The CDR3 has 16 amino acids. Germline values: CDR1 SGHVS, CDR2 FQNEAQ. Germline trimming cut 5 bases from V and 5 bases from J; bases unmatched to any gene: 9. The CDR3 protein is CASSTPGQGYTGELFF. The CDR3 coding sequence is TGTGCCAGCAGCACACCGGGACAGGGTTATACCGGGGAGCTGTTTTTT.

J is TRBJ1-1 and V is TRBV5-1; D remains unclear. The ends were cut back, 0 bases at V and 4 bases at J, with 7 bases in the middle. Germline assignment: CDR1 SGHRS and CDR2 YFSETQ. The CDR3 covers 13 residues. The chain's CDR3 is CASSLVYSTEAFF. In DNA form, the CDR3 reads TGCGCCAGCAGCTTGGTGTACAGCACTGAAGCTTTCTTT.

The rearrangement links TRBV6-1 to TRBJ2-3; no clear D. Trimming cost V 6 bases and J 2 bases, with 18 bases left between them. Germline CDR1 is MNHNS and CDR2 is SASEGT. The CDR3 is 16 amino acids. Here the CDR3 reads CASSPEVGQYTDTQYF. CDR3 nucleotide sequence: TGTGCCAGCAGCCCCGAGGTTGGCCAGTACACAGATACGCAGTATTTT.

V usage is TRBV7-6 and J usage is TRBJ1-2; the match to TRBD1 covers 9 bases. The J segment lost 3 bases and the V segment lost 5 bases, leaving 13 bases of the junction unmatched. The CDR3 totals 17 residues. CDR1 and CDR2 from the germline V gene are SGHVS and FNYEAQ. The CDR3 region is CASSPEVGQGAYYGYTF. CDR3 nucleotides: TGTGCCAGCAGCCCGGAAGTGGGACAGGGAGCATACTATGGCTACACCTTC.

This clonotype has a single count. The chain employs TRBV5-6 and TRBJ2-7; 10 bases are shared with TRBD1. The ends lost 2 bases at V and 6 bases at J; junction bases unmatched: 5. The CDR3 is 14 residues long. Germline CDR1 and CDR2: SGHDT and YYEEEE. The CDR3 here is CASSFGGQGFEQYF. Here the CDR3 DNA reads TGTGCCAGCAGCTTCGGGGGACAGGGGTTCGAGCAGTACTTC.

The chain recombines TRBV4-1 with TRBJ2-1, with TRBD2 identical over 10 bases. Looked up from germline, CDR1 is MGHRA and CDR2 is YSYEKL. V gave up 4 bases and J gave up 7 bases; unmatched junction bases: 4. The length of the CDR3 is 14 residues. The CDR3 coding sequence is TGCGCCAGCAGCCTGGGACTAGCGTTGAATGAGCAGTTCTTC. It encodes CASSLGLALNEQFF.

The chain couples TRBV20-1 to TRBJ2-7, with 13 nucleotides matching TRBD2. V lost 2 bases to trimming and J lost 5 bases; unmatched junction nucleotides: 6. There are 15 residues in the CDR3. Germline loops: CDR1 DFQATT, CDR2 SNEGSKA (reference sequence). Written as DNA, the CDR3 is TGCAGTGCTAGACGCGGGACTAGCGGGGCCCACGAGCAGTACTTC. As protein: CSARRGTSGAHEQYF.

This chain links TRBV9 with TRBJ2-1; D may match TRBD1 or TRBD2 (6 bases each). Germline V gene sequence: CDR1 SGDLS, CDR2 YYNGEE. There are 14 residues in the CDR3. Trimming took 0 bases from V and 8 from J, leaving 12 bases between them. In DNA, the CDR3 is TGTGCCAGCAGCGTAGAAGGTAGGGGGGATGAGCAGTTCTTC. This sequence encodes CASSVEGRGDEQFF.

The chain employs TRBV28 and TRBJ2-5; perhaps TRBD2 as D (5 bases). Germline V gene sequence: CDR1 MDHEN, CDR2 SYDVKM. With 6 bases removed from V and 6 bases from J, the gap between germline ends came to 14 bases. CDR3 length equals 13 residues. The CDR3 DNA follows: TGTGCCAGCAGCTACCTAGCTTTCAAGACCCAGTACTTC. Its protein product is CASSYLAFKTQYF.

This clonotype was found once. The CDR3 sequence is CASSRYRYGYTF. The CDR3, as DNA: TGTGCCAGCAGTCGCTACAGATATGGCTACACCTTC. The chain couples TRBV2 to TRBJ1-2, with D unclear. This CDR3 is built from 12 residues. Germline assignment: CDR1 SNHLY and CDR2 FYNNEI. V lost 5 bases and J 5 bases, leaving 9 bases between the germline ends.

V and J are TRBV7-2 and TRBJ2-1, with TRBD2 matching over 7 bases. Germline V lookup: CDR1 SGHTA, CDR2 FQGNSA. This CDR3 contains 15 residues. The V and J ends lost 6 bases and 7 bases, in that order; junction bases with no gene match: 12. In DNA, the CDR3 is TGTGCCAGCAGTAGGGAGGGCATGGGATGGAATGAGCAGTTCTTC. Its protein is CASSREGMGWNEQFF.

This rearrangement joins TRBV27 to TRBJ2-7; possibly TRBD2 for D (6 bases). Germline CDR1 reads MNHEY; CDR2 reads SMNVEV (reference sequence). CDR3 length equals 15 residues. V was clipped by 1 base and J by 3 bases, with 13 bases between them. The CDR3 bases are TGTGCCAGCAGTTTATTCCGGGGGACCATCTACGAGCAGTACTTC. It is translated as CASSLFRGTIYEQYF.

The rearrangement links TRBV11-1 to TRBJ2-1; 7 bases map to TRBD2. The CDR3 spans 17 residues. Germline CDR1 SGHAT, CDR2 FQDESV (reference sequence). V gave up 5 bases and J gave up 3 bases; unmatched junction bases: 13. The CDR3, as DNA: TGTGCCAGCAGCACCATGGTATGGGGGGGTTACTACAATGAGCAGTTCTTC. It is translated as CASSTMVWGGYYNEQFF.

This chain uses TRBV4-1 with TRBJ2-1, with D possibly matching TRBD2 (6 bases). The CDR3 spans 16 residues. V shed 2 bases and J shed 3 bases, with 14 bases lying between them. CDR1 MGHRA and CDR2 YSYEKL come from the germline V gene. CDR3 region: CASSQSESGLYNEQFF. The CDR3 coding sequence is TGCGCCAGCAGCCAAAGTGAAAGCGGGCTCTACAATGAGCAGTTCTTC.

This clonotype was counted a few times. The chain carries TRBV4-1 and TRBJ1-2; D not certain. V was pared by 3 bases and J by 3 bases, with 2 bases between. This CDR3 comprises 11 residues. Germline CDR1 is MGHRA and CDR2 is YSYEKL. This CDR3 is CASSQDYGYTF. CDR3 nucleotide sequence: TGCGCCAGCAGCCAGGACTATGGCTACACCTTC.

The chain has TRBV5-1 and TRBJ2-5; D possibly corresponds to TRBD2 (5 bases). The CDR3 length is 12 residues. The V gene's germline CDR1 is SGHRS and CDR2 YFSETQ. Trimming removed 6 bases at V and 5 bases at J, with 11 bases between. DNA for the CDR3: TGCGCCAGCAACAAGGGAGACGAGACCCAGTACTTC. Translating gives CASNKGDETQYF.